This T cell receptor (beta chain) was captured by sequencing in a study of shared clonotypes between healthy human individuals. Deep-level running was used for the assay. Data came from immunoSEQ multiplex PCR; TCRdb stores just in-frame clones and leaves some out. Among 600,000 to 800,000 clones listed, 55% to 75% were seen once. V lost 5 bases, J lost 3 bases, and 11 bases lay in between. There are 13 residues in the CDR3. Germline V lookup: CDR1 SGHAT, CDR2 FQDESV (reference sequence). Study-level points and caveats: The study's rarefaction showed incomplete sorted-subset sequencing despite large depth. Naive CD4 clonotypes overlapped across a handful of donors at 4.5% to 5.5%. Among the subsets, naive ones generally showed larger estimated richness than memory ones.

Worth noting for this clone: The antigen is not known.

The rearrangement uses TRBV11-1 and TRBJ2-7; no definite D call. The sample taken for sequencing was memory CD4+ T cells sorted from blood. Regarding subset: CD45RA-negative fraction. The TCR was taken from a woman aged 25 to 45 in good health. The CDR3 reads CASSPGRNYEQYF. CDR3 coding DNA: TGTGCCAGCAGCCCTGGACGGAACTACGAGCAGTACTTC.